These 30 T cell receptor beta chains were all obtained from the same sample, sequenced in a study of blood T cell repertoires in COVID-19. The assay was immunoSEQ multiplex PCR, and TCRdb's table has in-frame clones only and misses some. The sample gives fewer than 250,000 clones, roughly four fifths of which show up once; 1.5% to 2% is in the top ten. The sample was peripheral blood. Every receptor here comes from an elderly woman with acute or convalescent COVID-19.

This chain joins TRBV28 and TRBJ2-4, with 9 bases lining up with TRBD1. Trimming at V came to 2 bases and at J to 0 bases, leaving 8 bases not matched to a gene. CDR3 length: 18 amino acids. In germline, CDR1 is MDHEN, CDR2 SYDVKM. The CDR3: CASSLGPGTGLAKNIQYF. The DNA of the CDR3 is TGTGCCAGCAGTTTAGGGCCCGGGACAGGGTTAGCCAAAAACATTCAGTACTTC. Full variable domain (outside the CDR3, taken from reference TRBV28 and TRBJ2-4): DVKVTQSSRYLVKRTGEKVFLECVQDMDHENMFWYRQDPGLGLRLIYFSYDVKMKEKGDIPEGYSVSREKKERFSLILESASTNQTSMYLCASSLGPGTGLAKNIQYFGAGTRLSVL.

V is TRBV28 and J is TRBJ1-2, with 9 nucleotides matching TRBD1. The CDR3 spans 14 residues. Germline V CDR1 and CDR2: MDHEN, SYDVKM. The V and J ends lost 1 base and 7 bases, in that order; junction bases with no gene match: 4. The CDR3, as DNA: TGTGCCAGCAGTTTATTCGGACAGGGGATTGGCTACACCTTC. Amino acid sequence: CASSLFGQGIGYTF.

V and J are TRBV11-2 and TRBJ1-1, with a possible D match to TRBD1 (5 bases). Between the trimmed V and J ends, which lost 3 bases and 8 bases, there was a span of 16 bases. The CDR3 totals 14 residues. Germline V lookup: CDR1 SGHAT, CDR2 FQNNGV. The CDR3, as DNA: TGTGCCAGCAGCTTGGAGGGGTTGGTTATAGAAGCTTTCTTT. Protein product: CASSLEGLVIEAFF.

This clone was found a few times. This sample also contains other DNA sequences that code for the same CDR3. This chain uses TRBV7-9 with TRBJ2-7; 8 bases line up with TRBD1. V lost 5 bases, J lost 6 bases, and 24 bases stayed unmatched. Germline CDR1 is SEHNR and CDR2 is FQNEAQ (reference sequence). The CDR3 sequence is 19 residues long. The CDR3 reads CASSGRPGQAAVRGREQYF. The DNA for the CDR3 is TGTGCCAGCAGCGGGAGGCCGGGACAGGCGGCGGTTAGGGGTCGCGAGCAGTACTTC. Full variable domain (missing parts from reference TRBV7-9 and TRBJ2-7): DTGVSQNPRHKITKRGQNVTFRCDPISEHNRLYWYRQTLGQGPEFLTYFQNEAQLEKSRLLSDRFSAERPKGSFSTLEIQRTEQGDSAMYLCASSGRPGQAAVRGREQYFGPGTRLTVT.

The chain links TRBV5-5 to TRBJ1-1; tentatively, D is TRBD1 (5 bases). The CDR3 spans 12 residues. The germline V gene has CDR1 SGHKS and CDR2 YYEKEE (reference sequence). The germline V and J ends were trimmed by 3 bases and 7 bases, with 10 bases remaining between them. The DNA for the CDR3 is TGTGCCAGCAGCTCCCCCGGGGGTGAAGCTTTCTTT. This codes for CASSSPGGEAFF.

This clone was counted only a few times. This sequence joins TRBV5-1 and TRBJ1-5, with a tentative D call TRBD1 (5 bases). CDR1 and CDR2 from the germline V gene are SGHRS and YFSETQ. The CDR3 covers 15 residues. Between the trimmed V and J ends, which lost 0 bases and 5 bases, there was a span of 12 bases. In DNA form, the CDR3 reads TGCGCCAGCAGCTTGGCAGGGATCGGGCATCAGCCCCAGCATTTT. Protein: CASSLAGIGHQPQHF.

This clone turned up a few times. The genes are TRBV7-3 and TRBJ1-1; no clear D. Germline V gene data show CDR1 as SGHTA and CDR2 as FQGTGA. This CDR3 spans 13 amino acids. V dropped 1 base and J dropped 4 bases, with 7 bases sitting between them. This CDR3 is CASSLKYSTEAFF. CDR3 in DNA: TGTGCCAGCAGCTTAAAATACAGCACTGAAGCTTTCTTT. Based on the CDR3 plus reference TRBV7-3 and TRBJ1-1, the full variable domain is GAGVSQTPSNKVTEKGKYVELRCDPISGHTALYWYRQSLGQGPEFLIYFQGTGAADDSGLPNDRFFAVRPEGSVSTLKIQRTERGDSAVYLCASSLKYSTEAFFGQGTRLTVV.

The chain employs TRBV18 and TRBJ1-4; D unresolved. This CDR3 comprises 13 residues. V was clipped by 3 bases and J by 5 bases, with 7 bases between them. Germline CDR1 and CDR2: KGHSH and LQKENI. The CDR3 DNA follows: TGTGCCAGCTCACCTGCCGGGAATGAAAAACTGTTTTTT. Encoded protein: CASSPAGNEKLFF.

V usage is TRBV7-9 and J usage is TRBJ1-5; D might be TRBD1 (5 bases). The CDR3 is 12 residues long. CDR1 and CDR2 (germline): SEHNR, FQNEAQ (reference sequence). The V end lost 4 bases, the J end lost 7 bases, and 8 bases lay between the germline ends. In DNA form, the CDR3 reads TGTGCCAGCAGCTCGGGGGACCAGCCCCAGCATTTT. It is translated as CASSSGDQPQHF. Full variable domain (rest looked up from reference TRBV7-9 and TRBJ1-5): DTGVSQNPRHKITKRGQNVTFRCDPISEHNRLYWYRQTLGQGPEFLTYFQNEAQLEKSRLLSDRFSAERPKGSFSTLEIQRTEQGDSAMYLCASSSGDQPQHFGDGTRLSIL.

The rearrangement uses TRBV7-9 and TRBJ1-2; D possibly corresponds to TRBD1 (5 bases). Trimming removed 2 bases at V and 1 base at J, with 11 bases between. This CDR3 has 15 amino acids. Germline CDR1 and CDR2: SEHNR and FQNEAQ (reference sequence). CDR3 amino acids: CASSLTSQGNYGYTF. CDR3 bases: TGTGCCAGCAGCTTAACTTCTCAGGGTAACTATGGCTACACCTTC.

CDR3 region: CASSGASRGPGYTF. Here the CDR3 DNA reads TGTGCCAGTAGTGGTGCCTCCCGAGGTCCTGGCTACACCTTC. This chain joins TRBV19 and TRBJ1-2, with D hard to call. Germline values: CDR1 LNHDA, CDR2 SQIVND (reference sequence). The CDR3 length is 14 residues. V dropped 5 bases and J dropped 7 bases, with 17 bases sitting between them.

Worth noting for this clone: Other DNA sequences within the sample encode an identical CDR3. The V call is TRBV7-2, the J call TRBJ2-5, with D uncertain. The germline gives CDR1 SGHTA, CDR2 FQGNSA. The CDR3 length is 13 residues. V shed 1 base and J shed 4 bases, with 7 bases lying between them. This CDR3 reads CASSLGSVETQYF. In DNA form, the CDR3 reads TGTGCCAGCAGCTTAGGTTCGGTAGAGACCCAGTACTTC.

The V call is TRBV2, the J call TRBJ1-3; perhaps TRBD1 as D (5 bases). V shed 4 bases and J shed 0 bases, with 10 bases lying between them. The CDR3 covers 15 residues. Germline CDR1 and CDR2: SNHLY and FYNNEI. The CDR3 region has the DNA TGTGCCAGCAGTGGTGGCAGGGACTCTGGAAACACCATATATTTT. The encoded protein is CASSGGRDSGNTIYF.

The chain couples TRBV4-2 to TRBJ2-5; 7 bases are a match to TRBD2. The CDR3 runs to 17 residues. Looked up from germline, CDR1 is LGHNA and CDR2 is YNFKEQ. V dropped 0 bases and J dropped 4; count of bases not matched to a gene: 11. CDR3 nucleotide sequence: TGTGCCAGCAGCCAAGATGCTGGGGGGGGTAGCCCAGAGACCCAGTACTTC. Translated, it gives CASSQDAGGGSPETQYF.

The V and J genes are TRBV21-1 and TRBJ2-7; TRBD2 is the table's D call and was not checked against the DNA. TRBV21-1 has pseudogene status. The CDR3 has 12 residues. As DNA, the CDR3 is TGTGCCAGCAGTCCTAGTAGCCACGAGCAGTACTTC. This codes for CASSPSSHEQYF.

The table lists this clone with a few counts. The CDR3 protein is CASSAGTGSNYGYTF. CDR3 nucleotide sequence: TGTGCCAGCAGCGCGGGGACAGGGTCTAACTATGGCTACACCTTC. The gene calls are TRBV9 and TRBJ1-2; TRBD1 matches at 9 bases. The CDR3 totals 15 residues. V dropped 3 bases and J dropped 0; count of bases not matched to a gene: 3. From germline, CDR1 is SGDLS and CDR2 YYNGEE.

The chain carries TRBV9 and TRBJ1-5, with 7 bases lining up with TRBD1. The germline V gene encodes CDR1 SGDLS and CDR2 YYNGEE. The CDR3 sequence is 16 residues long. V shed 3 bases and J 2 bases; nucleotides not matched to a gene: 8. The CDR3 spells CASSGNSGTGNQPQHF. The CDR3 bases are TGTGCCAGCAGCGGAAATAGCGGGACAGGCAATCAGCCCCAGCATTTT.

The J gene is TRBJ2-3, the V gene TRBV7-2; D is undetermined. The CDR3 contains 15 residues. Germline-derived CDR1 and CDR2 are SGHTA and FQGNSA. Trimming cost V 8 bases and J 4 bases, with 19 bases left between them. CDR3 DNA: TGTGCCAGCGGTGACCAGCGTCTTCGAGCAGATACGCAGTATTTT. Amino acids: CASGDQRLRADTQYF.

The chain is built from TRBV4-2 and TRBJ2-2, with D possibly TRBD2 on 6 matching bases. Germline CDR1 is LGHNA and CDR2 is YNFKEQ. Trimming took off 4 bases at V and 1 base at J, with 16 bases between the two ends. The CDR3 totals 17 residues. CDR3 nucleotides: TGTGCCAGCAGCCCGCAAGCGGCGGGAAGGAACACCGGGGAGCTGTTTTTT. Protein sequence: CASSPQAAGRNTGELFF.

This sequence joins TRBV4-3 and TRBJ1-1, with D unclear. Germline assignment: CDR1 LGHNA and CDR2 YSLEER. V gave up 4 bases and J gave up 1 base, with 13 bases separating them. The CDR3 has 15 residues. CDR3 amino acids: CASSLTRLPNTEAFF. Written as DNA, the CDR3 is TGCGCCAGCAGCCTTACCCGGTTGCCGAACACTGAAGCTTTCTTT.

The J gene is TRBJ2-7, the V gene TRBV3-1 (or the pseudogene TRBV3-2); 13 bases are shared with TRBD2. The CDR3 spans 14 residues. The trim removed 5 bases at V and 7 bases at J, leaving 5 bases unmatched. From germline, CDR1 is LGHDT and CDR2 YNNKEL (reference sequence). The DNA for the CDR3 is TGTGCCAGCAGCTCTACTAGCGGGAGGGGAGAGCAGTACTTC. As protein: CASSSTSGRGEQYF.

This chain links TRBV5-1 with TRBJ1-2; 9 positions agree with TRBD1. Trimming removed 0 bases from V and 4 bases from J; junction bases left unmatched: 4. Germline-derived CDR1 and CDR2 are SGHRS and YFSETQ. This CDR3 is 15 amino acids long. The CDR3 DNA reads TGCGCCAGCAGCTTGGGGGACAGGGTCGGCTATGGCTACACCTTC. Translating gives CASSLGDRVGYGYTF.

The J gene is TRBJ1-6, the V gene TRBV7-2, with D maybe TRBD1 (6 bases). V shed 5 bases and J shed 8 bases, with 19 bases lying between them. This CDR3 region has 16 residues. Germline V gene sequence: CDR1 SGHTA, CDR2 FQGNSA. The CDR3 coding sequence is TGTGCCAGCAGCCGGATTCGGGCTGGGACATATTCACCCCTCCACTTT. Translation gives CASSRIRAGTYSPLHF. The full variable domain, completed using reference TRBV7-2 and TRBJ1-6, is GAGVSQSPSNKVTEKGKDVELRCDPISGHTALYWYRQSLGQGLEFLIYFQGNSAPDKSGLPSDRFSAERTGGSVSTLTIQRTQQEDSAVYLCASSRIRAGTYSPLHFGNGTRLTVT.

The genes are TRBV18 and TRBJ2-1; 7 bases match TRBD2. This CDR3 spans 16 amino acids. Germline trimming cut 4 bases from V and 4 bases from J; bases unmatched to any gene: 10. CDR1 is KGHSH, CDR2 LQKENI, per germline. The CDR3 region is CASSLRRREPYNEQFF. CDR3 in DNA: TGTGCCAGCTCACTAAGAAGGCGGGAGCCTTACAATGAGCAGTTCTTC.

The sample holds a few counts of this clone. The V and J genes are TRBV6-1 and TRBJ2-7, with D perhaps matching TRBD2 (7 bases). V was cut by 3 bases and J by 1 base, with 16 bases left in between. The CDR3 spans 16 residues. Per germline, CDR1 MNHNS and CDR2 SASEGT. CDR3 DNA sequence: TGTGCCAGCAGTGATGAGGCGGGGGCAGCATCCTACGAGCAGTACTTC. Protein product: CASSDEAGAASYEQYF.

The CDR3 is CASSGTPGAGEKLFF. For the CDR3, the DNA is TGTGCCAGCAGTGGAACACCGGGCGCGGGGGAAAAACTGTTTTTT. This sequence joins TRBV2 and TRBJ1-4; D is ambiguous. V was shortened by 4 bases and J by 8 bases, with 17 bases between the two germline ends. CDR1 SNHLY and CDR2 FYNNEI come from the germline V gene. The CDR3 runs 15 residues.

The chain carries TRBV5-1 and TRBJ2-3, with TRBD1 matching 8 bases. CDR1 SGHRS and CDR2 YFSETQ come from the germline V gene. V was pared by 4 bases and J by 3 bases, with 10 bases of the junction left unmatched. The CDR3 sequence is 16 residues long. The CDR3, as DNA: TGCGCCAGCAGCCCAACCGACAGGGGTGTGACAGATACGCAGTATTTT. It encodes CASSPTDRGVTDTQYF.

V is TRBV5-1 and J is TRBJ1-6; no clear D. Trimming cost V 0 bases and J 6 bases, with 7 bases left between them. CDR3 length: 14 residues. In germline, CDR1 is SGHRS, CDR2 YFSETQ. This CDR3 is CASSLEQSNSPLHF. The CDR3 DNA reads TGCGCCAGCAGCTTGGAACAGTCTAATTCACCCCTCCACTTT.

V gene TRBV5-4 combines with J gene TRBJ1-1, with D perhaps matching TRBD1 (5 bases). V shed 4 bases and J shed 0 bases, with 10 bases lying between them. This CDR3 has 14 residues. Per germline, CDR1 SGHNT and CDR2 YYREEE (reference sequence). Here the CDR3 reads CASSRRVVNTEAFF. Written as DNA, the CDR3 is TGTGCCAGCAGCCGCAGGGTTGTGAACACTGAAGCTTTCTTT.

CDR3 residues: CASSLQGPPTDTQYF. The CDR3 DNA sequence: TGCGCCAGCAGCTTGCAGGGGCCCCCCACAGATACGCAGTATTTT. V and J are TRBV5-1 and TRBJ2-3; a weak D match, TRBD1 (6 bases). The CDR3 is made up of 15 amino acids. Trimming took off 1 base at V and 2 bases at J, with 11 bases between the two ends. Germline V lookup: CDR1 SGHRS, CDR2 YFSETQ.